This T cell receptor (beta chain) was sequenced during a study of blood T cell repertoires in COVID-19. Study-wide background: The samples span acute and convalescent COVID-19 from the United States, Italy and Spain. In each case, the material was cDNA or gDNA derived from T cells, B-cell-depleted T cells, or PBMCs.

This table comes from immunoSEQ multiplex PCR, and its TCRdb copy is limited to in-frame clones, with some not included. Of 250,000 or so clones listed, around 86% are singletons. Worth noting for this clone: The same CDR3 also results from other DNA sequences found in this sample.

V lost 7 bases, J lost 2 bases, and 1 base stayed unmatched. There are 13 residues in the CDR3. In germline, CDR1 is KGHDR, CDR2 SFDVKD. The chain carries TRBV24-1 and TRBJ1-5; 7 positions match TRBD1. The receptor was derived from a woman in her 30s with active or convalescent COVID-19. The specimen sequenced was peripheral blood. The CDR3 DNA reads TGTGCCACCAGCGGACAGGGCAATCAGCCCCAGCATTTT. Its protein product is CATSGQGNQPQHF.